This TCR beta chain was documented in a study of blood T cell repertoires in COVID-19. V was pared by 4 bases and J by 0 bases, with 14 bases between. The CDR3 is 16 amino acids. Looked up from germline, CDR1 is SGDLS and CDR2 is YYNGEE. Measured with immunoSEQ multiplex PCR; TCRdb has only the in-frame clones, and not every one. The sample lists approximately 130,000 clones, more than 65% occurring once. V usage is TRBV9 and J usage is TRBJ1-3; D not resolved. The source is a human donor in a cohort sampled during active COVID-19. The specimen was peripheral blood. CDR3 DNA sequence: TGTGCCAGCAGCATTTCCCCTCAGCGCTCTGGAAACACCATATATTTT. This codes for CASSISPQRSGNTIYF.